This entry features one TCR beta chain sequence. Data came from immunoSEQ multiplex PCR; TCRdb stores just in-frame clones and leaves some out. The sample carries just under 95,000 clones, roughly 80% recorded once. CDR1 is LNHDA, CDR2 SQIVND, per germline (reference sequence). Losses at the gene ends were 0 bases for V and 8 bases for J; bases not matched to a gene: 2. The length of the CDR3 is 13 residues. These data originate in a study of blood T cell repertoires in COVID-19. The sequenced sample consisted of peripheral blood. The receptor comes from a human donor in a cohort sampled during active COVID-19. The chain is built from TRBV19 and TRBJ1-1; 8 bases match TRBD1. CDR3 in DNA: TGTGCCAGTAGTATAGAGAGGACAGGGGAAGCTTTCTTT. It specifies CASSIERTGEAFF.